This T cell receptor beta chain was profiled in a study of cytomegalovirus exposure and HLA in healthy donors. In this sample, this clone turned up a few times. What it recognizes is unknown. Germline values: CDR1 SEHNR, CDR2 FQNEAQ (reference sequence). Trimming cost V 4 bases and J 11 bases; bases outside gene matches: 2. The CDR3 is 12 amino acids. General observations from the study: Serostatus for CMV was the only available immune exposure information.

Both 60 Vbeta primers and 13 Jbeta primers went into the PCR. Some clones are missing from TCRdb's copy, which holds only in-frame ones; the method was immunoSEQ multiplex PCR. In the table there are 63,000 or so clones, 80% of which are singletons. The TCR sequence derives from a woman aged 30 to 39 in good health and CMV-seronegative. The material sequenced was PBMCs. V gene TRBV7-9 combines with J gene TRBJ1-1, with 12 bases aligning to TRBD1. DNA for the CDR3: TGTGCCAGCAGCTGGGGACAGGGGGCTGCTTTCTTT. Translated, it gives CASSWGQGAAFF.